This T cell receptor (beta chain) appears in the sequencing data of a study of response to subunit inactivated influenza vaccine. About this clonotype: The target antigen is unknown.

The V end was cut by 0 bases, the J end by 2 bases, with 11 bases between. The germline V gene encodes CDR1 MNHEY and CDR2 SVGAGI. The CDR3 has 15 residues. Study-wide results and limits: Few new T cells, the authors suggested, are recruited by each seasonal influenza vaccination.

MiXCR was run by TCRdb on the RT-PCR reads, yielding one entry per CDR3 protein. The sample yields 400,000 to 550,000 distinct CDR3 sequences, about 25% seen once. The rearrangement uses TRBV6-5 and TRBJ2-7; D possibly uses TRBD1 or TRBD2 (5 bases each). The receptor was isolated from a man aged 45-65 years who received an inactivated influenza vaccine. Sequenced here: CD4+ T cells sorted from PBMCs, sampled roughly 5 days after vaccination. The CDR3 is CASSYSGTVAYEQYF. The CDR3 DNA reads as TGTGCCAGCAGTTACTCCGGGACGGTCGCCTACGAGCAGTACTTC.